These T cell receptor beta chains were read from a single sample in a study of PD-1 blockade in classical Hodgkin lymphoma. Repertoires were generated with immunoSEQ multiplex PCR, while TCRdb's copy carries only in-frame clones and drops some. Of about 15,000 clones in the sample, 65% to 85% were seen once. Specimen: peripheral blood mononuclear cells (PBMCs), collected before the second cycle of nivolumab. These TCRs come from a human donor with classical Hodgkin lymphoma. The CDR3 runs from the conserved cysteine through the conserved F or W. The D gene is left open where the match is weak. Clone size is not always given. Where it is, it says once, few, many or a class for expanded clones.

v_gene	abundance	d_gene	j_gene	CDR3nt	CDR3aa
TRBV6-5	NA	NA	TRBJ2-7	TGTGCCAGCAGGGGGGGCGGGAGCGATCTTCACGAGCAGTACTTC	CASRGGGSDLHEQYF
TRBV6-1	NA	NA	TRBJ1-1	TGTGCCAGCAGTGTGTACACTGAAGCTTTCTTT	CASSVYTEAFF
TRBV6-5	NA	NA	TRBJ2-1	TGTGCCAGCAGTTACTCGAGGAGGGGCAGCCTAAAAAGGCAGTTCTTC	CASSYSRRGSLKRQFF
TRBV6-5	NA	NA	TRBJ2-5	TGTGCCAGCAGTTACAATTCCCAAGAGACCCAGTACTTC	CASSYNSQETQYF
TRBV28	NA	NA	TRBJ1-5	TGTGCCAGCAGTTGGCCCTACTATAGCAATCAGCCCCAGCATTTT	CASSWPYYSNQPQHF
TRBV6-6	NA	NA	TRBJ2-7	TGTGCCAGCAGCGCCGGGACGGCTAACTACGAGCAGTACTTC	CASSAGTANYEQYF
TRBV6-1	NA	NA	TRBJ1-1	TGTGCCAGCAGTGGCAGGGGTATGAACACTGAAGCTTTCTTT	CASSGRGMNTEAFF
TRBV28	NA	TRBD1	TRBJ1-3	TGTGCCAGCAGTACCTCCGGGACAGGGACTGGAAACACCATATATTTT	CASSTSGTGTGNTIYF
TRBV5-3	few	TRBD2	TRBJ2-7	TGTGCCAGAAGCCCGTACCGATTAGCGGGGCTATCCTACGAGCAGTACTTC	CARSPYRLAGLSYEQYF
TRBV5-1	NA	NA	TRBJ1-2	TGCGCCAGCAGCTTGGAGGGGGACGGCTACACCTTC	CASSLEGDGYTF
TRBV7-9	NA	TRBD2	TRBJ2-1	TGTGCCAGCAGCCCGCGGGGGGCCCAAGACAATGAGCAGTTCTTC	CASSPRGAQDNEQFF
TRBV7-3	NA	TRBD2	TRBJ2-7	TGTGCCAGCAGACCGACTAGCGGGTTCTACGAGCAGTACTTC	CASRPTSGFYEQYF
TRBV28	NA	TRBD2	TRBJ2-5	TGTGCCAGCAGTTACCTCGGGGGGAGCTACCAAGAGACCCAGTACTTC	CASSYLGGSYQETQYF
TRBV5-1	NA	NA	TRBJ2-1	TGCGCCAGCAGCTTGGGACGGCTCCTTTACAATGAGCAGTTCTTC	CASSLGRLLYNEQFF
TRBV7-9	NA	TRBD2	TRBJ2-7	TGTGCCAGCAGCGGGACTAGCGGGATCTACGAGCAGTACTTC	CASSGTSGIYEQYF
TRBV6-1	NA	NA	TRBJ2-7	TGTGCCAGCGCCCCACAGGGCTACGAGCAGTACTTC	CASAPQGYEQYF
TRBV4-1	NA	NA	TRBJ1-4	TGCGCCAGCAGCCAAGATCGGGGCGAAAAACTGTTTTTT	CASSQDRGEKLFF
TRBV7-3	NA	TRBD2	TRBJ2-3	TGTGCCAGCAGCCTAGTCGCGGGAGATGATACGCAGTATTTT	CASSLVAGDDTQYF
TRBV25-1	NA	NA	TRBJ2-1	TGTGCCAGCATGCGAGGCGGCCGCAATGAGCAGTTCTTC	CASMRGGRNEQFF
TRBV28	NA	TRBD2	TRBJ2-5	TGTGCCAGCAGTCGAGGGGCGGGAGCGGAGCGGGGAGAGACCCAGTACTTC	CASSRGAGAERGETQYF
TRBV7-6	NA	TRBD2	TRBJ2-3	TGTGCCAGCAGCTCGGGACTAAGCACAGATACGCAGTATTTT	CASSSGLSTDTQYF
TRBV30	NA	NA	TRBJ1-1	TGTGCCTGGGAAAGGGGCAGGGTGATTGGGAACACTGAAGCTTTCTTT	CAWERGRVIGNTEAFF
TRBV21-1	few	NA	TRBJ1-6	TGTGCCAGCATGCCATATTCACCCCTCCACTTT	CASMPYSPLHF
TRBV6-6	NA	NA	TRBJ1-2	TGTGCCAGCAGTTACGGCCTCTTCTATGGCTACACCTTC	CASSYGLFYGYTF
TRBV6-5	NA	NA	TRBJ2-1	TGTGCCAGCAGTTTAGCGGAGTTTTCCTACAATGAGCAGTTCTTC	CASSLAEFSYNEQFF
TRBV5-1	NA	TRBD2	TRBJ2-5	TGCGCCAGCAGCTCGGGACTAGCGGGGGAAGAGACCCAGTACTTC	CASSSGLAGEETQYF
TRBV6-6	NA	NA	TRBJ1-2	TGTGCCAGCACGGGGGGGGAATTGTATGGCTACACCTTC	CASTGGELYGYTF
TRBV6-1	NA	NA	TRBJ2-7	TGTGCCAGCAGTGAGGACTGGACCTACTGGGAGCAGTACTTC	CASSEDWTYWEQYF
TRBV6-1	few	NA	TRBJ2-7	TGTGCCAGCAGCCTTGACTACGAGCAGTACTTC	CASSLDYEQYF
TRBV4-1	NA	TRBD2	TRBJ2-5	TGCGCCAGCAGCCCAGGGACTATATTACAAGAGACCCAGTACTTC	CASSPGTILQETQYF
TRBV5-1	few	NA	TRBJ2-7	TGCGCCAGCAGCTCTGGGCGGGTAGTCGAGCAGTACTTC	CASSSGRVVEQYF
TRBV9	NA	TRBD1	TRBJ2-1	TGTGCCAGCAGCGTAGAAGGACAGGGTAAGAATGAGCAGTTCTTC	CASSVEGQGKNEQFF
TRBV30	NA	TRBD2	TRBJ2-6	TGTGCCTGGAGGGTGACTAGCGGGGGGGGCGCTGGGGCCAACGTCCTGACTTTC	CAWRVTSGGGAGANVLTF
TRBV6-1	NA	NA	TRBJ2-2	TGTGCCAGCAAAGATTACACGAACACCGGGGAGCTGTTTTTT	CASKDYTNTGELFF
TRBV15	NA	NA	TRBJ2-2	TGTGCCACCAGCAGAGATCGAATTAGCGCGAACACCGGGGAGCTGTTTTTT	CATSRDRISANTGELFF
TRBV10-3	NA	NA	TRBJ1-5	TGTGCCACAGGACAGTACAATCAGCCCCAGCATTTT	CATGQYNQPQHF
TRBV11-2	NA	TRBD2	TRBJ2-5	TGTGCCAGCACCTCTGTAGCGGGAGCGCGGGAGACCCAGTACTTC	CASTSVAGARETQYF
TRBV7-9	once	NA	TRBJ1-1	TGTGCCAGCAGCTTACTAATTGAGTCCACTAAAGCTTTCTTT	CASSLLIESTKAFF
TRBV30	NA	NA	TRBJ1-1	TGTGCCTGGAGTGTATGGGCAGGGACATTGAACACTGAAGCTTTCTTT	CAWSVWAGTLNTEAFF
TRBV11-2	NA	NA	TRBJ2-7	TGTGCCAGCAGCCCCATAAGAGGGACATACGAGCAGTACTTC	CASSPIRGTYEQYF
TRBV9	NA	NA	TRBJ1-3	TGTGCCAGCAGCGGCCGGGGCTTCTCTGGAAACACCATATATTTT	CASSGRGFSGNTIYF
TRBV7-8	few	NA	TRBJ1-5	TGTGCCAGCAGCAGGGGATCTGTGGTGACGGGCCAGCCCCAGCATTTT	CASSRGSVVTGQPQHF
TRBV5-1	NA	NA	TRBJ1-1	TGCGCCAGCAGAGAAGGACCTGAAGCTTTCTTT	CASREGPEAFF
TRBV2	NA	NA	TRBJ1-2	TGTGCCAGCCCTACAGGGTATTCTAGCTATGGCTACACCTTC	CASPTGYSSYGYTF
TRBV6-6	few	NA	TRBJ1-5	TGTGCCAGCAGTGGACCTAATCAGCCCCAGCATTTT	CASSGPNQPQHF
TRBV27	NA	NA	TRBJ2-7	TGTGCCAGCAGTTTAGGCCGGGAGTTCTTCGTAGAGCAGTACTTC	CASSLGREFFVEQYF
TRBV4-1	NA	NA	TRBJ2-4	TGCGCCAGCAGCGTTATAGGCGGGCGCCAAGCCAAAAACATTCAGTACTTC	CASSVIGGRQAKNIQYF
TRBV7-8	NA	TRBD1	TRBJ1-6	TGTGCCAGCAGCCCACAGGGGGCAGGGTCACCCCTCCACTTT	CASSPQGAGSPLHF
TRBV7-3	NA	NA	TRBJ2-3	TGTGCCAGCAGCTTAACTACGACAGCAGATACGCAGTATTTT	CASSLTTTADTQYF
TRBV13	NA	TRBD2	TRBJ2-2	TGTGCCAGCAGCGGGACTAGCGGGGGAGTGAGTACCGGGGAGCTGTTTTTT	CASSGTSGGVSTGELFF